A selection of T cell receptor beta chains follows, all from one sample in a study of blood T cell repertoires in COVID-19. The repertoire was sequenced with immunoSEQ multiplex PCR; TCRdb's copy has only in-frame clones and lacks some. The data show around 160,000 clones, about 90% seen once. Sequencing was done on a sample of peripheral blood. The receptors derive from a human donor in a cohort sampled during active COVID-19. Both conserved end residues are part of each CDR3. D genes are given only for firm matches. Size is stated for part of the rows, as once, few or many counts, or as a class when the clone is expanded.

d_gene: NA
v_gene: TRBV18
abundance: NA
j_gene: TRBJ2-3
CDR3aa: CASSLSRQGLRTDTQYF
CDR3nt: TGTGCCAGCTCACTGTCGCGTCAGGGATTGCGCACAGATACGCAGTATTTT

d_gene: NA
v_gene: TRBV28
abundance: NA
j_gene: TRBJ1-4
CDR3aa: CASSSPGLRFATNEKLFF
CDR3nt: TGTGCCAGCAGTAGCCCGGGACTGAGGTTTGCAACTAATGAAAAACTGTTTTTT

d_gene: NA
v_gene: TRBV6-5
abundance: NA
j_gene: TRBJ2-3
CDR3aa: CASSYGQGPPTDTQYF
CDR3nt: TGTGCCAGCAGTTACGGGCAGGGGCCCCCCACAGATACGCAGTATTTT

d_gene: NA
v_gene: TRBV5-1
abundance: NA
j_gene: TRBJ2-1
CDR3aa: CASTEPGHTYNEQFF
CDR3nt: TGCGCCAGCACCGAACCGGGACACACCTACAATGAGCAGTTCTTC

d_gene: NA
v_gene: TRBV28
abundance: NA
j_gene: TRBJ1-5
CDR3aa: CASEGSNQPQHF
CDR3nt: TGTGCCAGCGAGGGAAGCAATCAGCCCCAGCATTTT

d_gene: NA
v_gene: TRBV4-2
abundance: NA
j_gene: TRBJ1-4
CDR3aa: CASSPRSGDEKLFF
CDR3nt: TGTGCCAGCAGCCCTCGCTCCGGGGATGAAAAACTGTTTTTT

d_gene: NA
v_gene: TRBV19
abundance: once
j_gene: TRBJ2-7
CDR3aa: CASSASAQFYEQYF
CDR3nt: TGTGCCAGTAGTGCCTCTGCACAATTCTACGAGCAGTACTTC

d_gene: TRBD1
v_gene: TRBV7-9
abundance: NA
j_gene: TRBJ2-7
CDR3aa: CASSLAGQGMEQYF
CDR3nt: TGTGCCAGCAGCTTAGCCGGACAGGGGATGGAGCAGTACTTC

d_gene: TRBD1
v_gene: TRBV18
abundance: NA
j_gene: TRBJ2-7
CDR3aa: CASSPRQGYEQYF
CDR3nt: TGTGCCAGCTCACCACGACAGGGCTACGAGCAGTACTTC

d_gene: NA
v_gene: TRBV9
abundance: NA
j_gene: TRBJ2-3
CDR3aa: CASSVDNYHTDTQYF
CDR3nt: TGTGCCAGCAGCGTAGACAACTACCACACAGATACGCAGTATTTT

d_gene: NA
v_gene: TRBV19
abundance: few
j_gene: TRBJ2-2
CDR3aa: CASRGGARAGELFF
CDR3nt: TGTGCCAGCAGAGGGGGGGCTCGGGCCGGGGAGCTGTTTTTT

d_gene: TRBD2
v_gene: TRBV2
abundance: NA
j_gene: TRBJ2-1
CDR3aa: CASNKLAGGPNEQFF
CDR3nt: TGTGCCAGCAACAAACTAGCGGGAGGGCCGAATGAGCAGTTCTTC

d_gene: NA
v_gene: TRBV5-1
abundance: NA
j_gene: TRBJ2-5
CDR3aa: CASSTHRVETQYF
CDR3nt: TGCGCCAGCAGCACGCACAGGGTCGAGACCCAGTACTTC

d_gene: NA
v_gene: TRBV3-1/TRBV3-2
abundance: few
j_gene: TRBJ1-6
CDR3aa: CASSQGGPAGSPLHF
CDR3nt: TGTGCCAGCAGCCAAGGGGGGCCTGCTGGATCACCCCTCCACTTT

d_gene: TRBD2
v_gene: TRBV28
abundance: NA
j_gene: TRBJ2-5
CDR3aa: CASTLAGGRKETQYF
CDR3nt: TGTGCCAGCACGTTAGCGGGAGGAAGGAAAGAGACCCAGTACTTC

d_gene: TRBD1
v_gene: TRBV30
abundance: NA
j_gene: TRBJ1-3
CDR3aa: CAWRSGTGVFGNTIYF
CDR3nt: TGTGCCTGGAGATCCGGGACAGGGGTATTTGGAAACACCATATATTTT

d_gene: TRBD1
v_gene: TRBV25-1
abundance: NA
j_gene: TRBJ1-2
CDR3aa: CASGQESYGYTF
CDR3nt: TGTGCCTCGGGACAGGAGTCCTATGGCTACACCTTC

d_gene: TRBD2
v_gene: TRBV4-2
abundance: NA
j_gene: TRBJ2-3
CDR3aa: CASSQKLAGGSDTQYF
CDR3nt: TGTGCCAGCAGCCAGAAACTAGCGGGAGGGTCAGATACGCAGTATTTT

d_gene: NA
v_gene: TRBV6-2/TRBV6-3
abundance: NA
j_gene: TRBJ1-5
CDR3aa: CASSYSGGVGQPQHF
CDR3nt: TGTGCCAGCAGTTACAGCGGCGGGGTCGGTCAGCCCCAGCATTTT

d_gene: TRBD2
v_gene: TRBV5-1
abundance: NA
j_gene: TRBJ2-3
CDR3aa: CASSLDGLAGGGQYF
CDR3nt: TGCGCCAGCAGCTTGGATGGACTAGCGGGAGGTGGGCAGTATTTT

d_gene: NA
v_gene: TRBV19
abundance: NA
j_gene: TRBJ1-1
CDR3aa: CASSLQADLNTEAFF
CDR3nt: TGTGCCAGTAGTCTACAGGCTGATTTGAACACTGAAGCTTTCTTT

d_gene: TRBD2
v_gene: TRBV5-1
abundance: NA
j_gene: TRBJ2-3
CDR3aa: CASSLGSGTSGADTQYF
CDR3nt: TGCGCCAGCAGCTTGGGATCGGGGACTAGCGGGGCCGATACGCAGTATTTT

d_gene: NA
v_gene: TRBV7-2
abundance: NA
j_gene: TRBJ2-1
CDR3aa: CASSLWSGRNEQFF
CDR3nt: TGTGCCAGCAGCTTATGGTCGGGTAGGAATGAGCAGTTCTTC

d_gene: TRBD1
v_gene: TRBV28
abundance: NA
j_gene: TRBJ1-5
CDR3aa: CASSTPGQASLFSNQPQHF
CDR3nt: TGTGCCAGCAGTACCCCTGGACAGGCCAGTCTATTTAGCAATCAGCCCCAGCATTTT

d_gene: TRBD1
v_gene: TRBV29-1
abundance: NA
j_gene: TRBJ2-7
CDR3aa: CSVEETGTGTEQYF
CDR3nt: TGCAGCGTTGAAGAAACCGGGACAGGAACCGAGCAGTACTTC

d_gene: NA
v_gene: TRBV19
abundance: once
j_gene: TRBJ2-1
CDR3aa: CASRSASYNEQFF
CDR3nt: TGTGCCAGTAGGAGCGCCTCCTACAATGAGCAGTTCTTC

d_gene: TRBD1
v_gene: TRBV6-2/TRBV6-3
abundance: NA
j_gene: TRBJ1-5
CDR3aa: CASSPRDRGRSNQPQHF
CDR3nt: TGTGCCAGCAGCCCCAGGGACAGGGGGCGCAGCAATCAGCCCCAGCATTTT

d_gene: TRBD2
v_gene: TRBV18
abundance: NA
j_gene: TRBJ2-3
CDR3aa: CASSPSGTSGGADTQYF
CDR3nt: TGTGCCAGCTCACCTTCCGGGACTAGCGGGGGAGCAGATACGCAGTATTTT

d_gene: NA
v_gene: TRBV6-7
abundance: NA
j_gene: TRBJ1-5
CDR3aa: CASSYSKARIASNQPQHF
CDR3nt: TGTGCCAGCAGTTACTCGAAAGCACGAATAGCTAGCAATCAGCCCCAGCATTTT

d_gene: NA
v_gene: TRBV2
abundance: NA
j_gene: TRBJ2-6
CDR3aa: CASSSYSSGANVLTF
CDR3nt: TGTGCCAGCAGCAGCTATAGCTCCGGGGCCAACGTCCTGACTTTC

d_gene: NA
v_gene: TRBV28
abundance: NA
j_gene: TRBJ1-4
CDR3aa: CASSLYRDFATNEKLFF
CDR3nt: TGTGCCAGCAGTTTATACAGGGATTTTGCAACTAATGAAAAACTGTTTTTT

d_gene: TRBD1
v_gene: TRBV18
abundance: NA
j_gene: TRBJ2-2
CDR3aa: CASSHLDRGRTGELFF
CDR3nt: TGTGCCAGCTCCCACTTGGACAGGGGGCGAACCGGGGAGCTGTTTTTT

d_gene: TRBD2
v_gene: TRBV24-1
abundance: NA
j_gene: TRBJ2-3
CDR3aa: CATSDSGLAGDTDTQYF
CDR3nt: TGTGCCACCAGTGATTCCGGACTAGCGGGGGACACAGATACGCAGTATTTT

d_gene: NA
v_gene: TRBV18
abundance: NA
j_gene: TRBJ1-2
CDR3aa: CASSPSDSPGGYTF
CDR3nt: TGTGCCAGCTCACCGAGCGACAGCCCCGGGGGCTACACCTTC

d_gene: NA
v_gene: TRBV2
abundance: NA
j_gene: TRBJ2-3
CDR3aa: CASSRGSADTQYF
CDR3nt: TGTGCCAGCAGTCGGGGGAGTGCAGATACGCAGTATTTT